This TCR beta chain was identified in a study of blood T cells in healthy people across ages. A few counts support this clonotype. Its antigen is not known. CDR3 length: 12 residues. The V gene lost 5 bases and the J gene lost 2 bases, with 9 bases spanning the gap. From germline, CDR1 is SQVTM and CDR2 ANQGSEA. Whole-study findings and limits: Greater diversity and more naive CD4+ cells were seen in long-lived donors than in aged donors. The unknown donor CMV status may have confounded expanded clonotype changes.

A second roughly 7 to 12 cycle PCR used barcoded and J-beta primers. A 12-random-nucleotide template-switch adaptor tagged each cDNA molecule. TCRdb fed the 5' RACE reads into MiXCR, producing one record per CDR3 protein. This table has some 1 million distinct CDR3 sequences, around 43% appearing once. The sequenced sample was blood. The clonotype was recovered from a woman aged 55-69 years in good health. This rearrangement joins TRBV29-1 to TRBJ2-5; D unclear. CDR3 loop: CSVWVAQETQYF. CDR3 sequence (DNA): TGCAGCGTTTGGGTGGCTCAAGAGACCCAGTACTTC.